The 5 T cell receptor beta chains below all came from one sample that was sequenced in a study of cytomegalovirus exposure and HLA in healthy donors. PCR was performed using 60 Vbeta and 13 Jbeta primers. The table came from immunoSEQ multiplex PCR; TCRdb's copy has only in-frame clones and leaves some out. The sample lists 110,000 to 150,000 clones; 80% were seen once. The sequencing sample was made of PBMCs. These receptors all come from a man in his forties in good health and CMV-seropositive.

This CDR3 reads CASSENRDTGNTIYF. In nucleotides, the CDR3 is TGTGCCAGCAGTGAAAACCGGGACACTGGAAACACCATATATTTT. The rearrangement links TRBV6-1 to TRBJ1-3; the D gene is possibly TRBD1 (6 bases). Germline V CDR1 and CDR2: MNHNS, SASEGT. With 2 bases removed from V and 2 bases from J, the gap between germline ends came to 10 bases. CDR3 length: 15 amino acids.

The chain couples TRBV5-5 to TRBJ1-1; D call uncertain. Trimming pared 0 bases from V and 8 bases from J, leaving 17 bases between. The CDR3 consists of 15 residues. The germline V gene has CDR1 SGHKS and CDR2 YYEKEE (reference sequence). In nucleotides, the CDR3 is TGTGCCAGCAGCTTGGGGTTTCGAGGGAAAACGGAAGCTTTCTTT. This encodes CASSLGFRGKTEAFF.

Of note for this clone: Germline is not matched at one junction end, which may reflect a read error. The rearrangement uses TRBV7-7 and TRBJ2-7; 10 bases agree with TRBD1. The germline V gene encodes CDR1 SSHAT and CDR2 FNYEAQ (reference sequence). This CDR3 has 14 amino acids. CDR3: CASSLGQGVGEQYF. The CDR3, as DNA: TGTGCTAGCAGCTTAGGACAGGGGGTGGGGGAGCAGTACTTC.

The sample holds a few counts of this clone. The CDR3 region is CASSFLAGYGGDEQFF. Written as DNA, the CDR3 is TGTGCCAGCAGTTTTTTAGCGGGGTACGGGGGCGATGAGCAGTTCTTC. The chain couples TRBV2 to TRBJ2-1, with 8 bases matching TRBD2. Losses at the gene ends were 5 bases for V and 8 bases for J; bases not matched to a gene: 14. Germline V gene lookup returns CDR1 SNHLY and CDR2 FYNNEI. CDR3 length: 16 amino acids.

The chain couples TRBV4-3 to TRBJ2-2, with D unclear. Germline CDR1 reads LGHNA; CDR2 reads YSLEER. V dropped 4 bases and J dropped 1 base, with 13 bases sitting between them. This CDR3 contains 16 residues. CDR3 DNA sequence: TGCGCCAGCAGCCCAAGTCTCCACTTGAACACCGGGGAGCTGTTTTTT. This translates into CASSPSLHLNTGELFF.